Listed here are 14 T cell receptor beta chains from one sample, sequenced in a study of cytomegalovirus exposure and HLA in healthy donors. Use of 60 Vbeta and 13 Jbeta primers characterized the PCR. Here immunoSEQ multiplex PCR was the method, and the copy in TCRdb shows in-frame clones only, minus some. The sample yields 100,000 or so clones, less than 75% seen once. The sequencing input was PBMCs. These receptors were taken from a woman between 25 and 40 years old in good health and CMV-seropositive.

This chain's CDR3 is CASRDGQGRNQPQHF. Written as DNA, the CDR3 is TGTGCCAGCAGGGACGGACAGGGGCGGAATCAGCCCCAGCATTTT. This chain joins TRBV6-5 and TRBJ1-5, with 9 nucleotides matching TRBD1. The J segment lost 4 bases and the V segment lost 6 bases, leaving 7 bases of the junction unmatched. Germline values: CDR1 MNHEY, CDR2 SVGAGI. There are 15 residues in the CDR3.

In this sample, this clone turned up a few times. This chain's CDR3 is CASSISSAGRETQYF. The DNA for the CDR3 is TGTGCCAGTAGTATAAGCTCTGCGGGGCGGGAGACCCAGTACTTC. The chain is built from TRBV19 and TRBJ2-5, with D possibly TRBD2 on 6 matching bases. Trimming cost V 2 bases and J 5 bases, with 15 bases left between them. Germline V gene lookup returns CDR1 LNHDA and CDR2 SQIVND (reference sequence). This CDR3 spans 15 amino acids.

The chain recombines TRBV27 with TRBJ2-1; D not certain. V gave up 6 bases and J gave up 0 bases, with 9 bases separating them. In germline, CDR1 is MNHEY, CDR2 SMNVEV (reference sequence). The CDR3 is 14 amino acids. CDR3 in DNA: TGTGCCAGCAGCCCGCAGTACTCCTACAATGAGCAGTTCTTC. Its translation: CASSPQYSYNEQFF.

J is TRBJ2-7 and V is TRBV6-1; the D gene is possibly TRBD2 (5 bases). V was shortened by 2 bases and J by 7 bases, with 6 bases between the two germline ends. Per the germline V gene, CDR1 is MNHNS and CDR2 is SASEGT. This CDR3 has 11 residues. CDR3 sequence reads: CASSEWREQYF. The DNA of the CDR3 is TGTGCCAGCAGTGAATGGAGGGAGCAGTACTTC.

The chain employs TRBV7-3 and TRBJ1-6, with 7 positions matching TRBD1. The junction had 4 bases not matched to a gene; V was cut back by 5 bases and J by 6 bases. Germline CDR1 and CDR2: SGHTA and FQGTGA. The CDR3 extends over 14 amino acids. CDR3 sequence: CASSPGQTNSPLHF. CDR3 nucleotide sequence: TGTGCCAGCAGCCCGGGACAGACTAATTCACCCCTCCACTTT.

CDR3: CASSRTSGGAYEQFF. The CDR3 nucleotides are TGTGCCAGCAGCCGGACTAGCGGGGGGGCTTACGAGCAGTTCTTC. V is TRBV7-2 and J is TRBJ2-1, with 15 bases that match TRBD2. The CDR3 totals 15 residues. J gave up 10 bases and V 5 bases, and 6 bases lay outside the gene matches. Germline CDR1 SGHTA, CDR2 FQGNSA.

About this clone: One end of the junction does not line up with germline, which may come from a read error. The chain has TRBV30 and TRBJ2-3, with D perhaps being TRBD1 or TRBD2 (5 bases each). There are 11 residues in the CDR3. Looked up from germline, CDR1 is GTSNPN and CDR2 is SVGIG (reference sequence). In nucleotides, the CDR3 is TGTGCCAGGAGTGAGGGGGATACGCAGTATTTT. Protein sequence: CARSEGDTQYF.

CDR3 bases: TGCGCCAGCAGCCAAGCGGTAGTACAAGAGACCCAGTACTTC. This gives the protein CASSQAVVQETQYF. The chain is built from TRBV4-1 and TRBJ2-5; D gene uncertain. The CDR3 runs 14 residues. Germline assignment: CDR1 MGHRA and CDR2 YSYEKL. The V gene lost 1 base and the J gene lost 2 bases, with 8 bases spanning the gap.

The chain recombines TRBV11-2 with TRBJ1-1, with D perhaps matching TRBD1 (6 bases). Trimming removed 3 bases from V and 1 base from J, with 9 bases in between. The CDR3 is 14 residues long. Per the germline V gene, CDR1 is SGHAT and CDR2 is FQNNGV. CDR3 sequence: CASSLGATNTEAFF. The CDR3 DNA is TGTGCCAGCAGCTTGGGGGCGACGAACACTGAAGCTTTCTTT.

This clone turned up a few times. The V and J genes are TRBV28 and TRBJ1-2; 11 nucleotides agree with TRBD1. CDR1 MDHEN and CDR2 SYDVKM come from the germline V gene. V was pared by 4 bases and J by 7 bases, with 17 bases of the junction left unmatched. CDR3 length equals 18 residues. CDR3 DNA sequence: TGTGCCAGCAGTTCGCCCTCCGGGACAGGGGGTGCCCCTGGTGGCTACACCTTC. The encoded protein is CASSSPSGTGGAPGGYTF.

V usage is TRBV15 and J usage is TRBJ2-5; 12 bases map to TRBD1. The J segment lost 0 bases and the V segment lost 4 bases, leaving 3 bases of the junction unmatched. The CDR3 spans 16 residues. CDR1 and CDR2 (germline): LNHNV, YYDKDF (reference sequence). The CDR3 DNA is TGTGCCACCAGCACCTGGGACAGGGGGCACCAAGAGACCCAGTACTTC. Translated: CATSTWDRGHQETQYF.

The table lists this clone with a few counts. The V call is TRBV27, the J call TRBJ1-2; the match to TRBD1 covers 7 bases. Germline V gene data show CDR1 as MNHEY and CDR2 as SMNVEV (reference sequence). J gave up 1 base and V 4 bases, and 6 bases lay outside the gene matches. The CDR3 covers 15 residues. This chain's CDR3 is CASSSQQGINYGYTF. For the CDR3, the DNA is TGTGCCAGCAGTTCACAACAGGGGATTAACTATGGCTACACCTTC.

A few counts support this clone. The genes are TRBV18 and TRBJ2-7, with D tentatively TRBD1 (5 bases). Germline V gene data show CDR1 as KGHSH and CDR2 as LQKENI. V was trimmed by 2 bases and J by 0 bases, leaving 17 bases between them. The CDR3 runs to 17 residues. CDR3 bases: TGTGCCAGCTCACCAACCTCCACCAGGGTGTACTCCTACGAGCAGTACTTC. This sequence encodes CASSPTSTRVYSYEQYF.

The V gene is TRBV6-5, the J gene TRBJ2-7, with a weak D call TRBD1 (6 bases). Germline V gene sequence: CDR1 MNHEY, CDR2 SVGAGI. V was clipped by 2 bases and J by 2 bases, with 10 bases between them. The CDR3 consists of 14 residues. The CDR3 DNA sequence: TGTGCCAGCAGTTACACGGGACAAACCTACGAGCAGTACTTC. It is translated as CASSYTGQTYEQYF.